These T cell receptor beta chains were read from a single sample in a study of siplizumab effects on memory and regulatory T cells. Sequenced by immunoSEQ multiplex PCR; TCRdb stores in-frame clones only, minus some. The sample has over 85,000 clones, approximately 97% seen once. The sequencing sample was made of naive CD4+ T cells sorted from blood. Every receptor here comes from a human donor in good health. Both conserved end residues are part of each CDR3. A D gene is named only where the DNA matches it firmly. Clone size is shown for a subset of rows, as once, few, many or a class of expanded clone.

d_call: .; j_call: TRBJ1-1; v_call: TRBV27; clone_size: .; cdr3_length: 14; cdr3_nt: TGTGCCAGCAGTTTTGGCGGTTTGAACACTGAAGCTTTCTTT; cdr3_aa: CASSFGGLNTEAFF
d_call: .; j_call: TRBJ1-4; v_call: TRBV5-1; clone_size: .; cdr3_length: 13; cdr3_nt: TGCGCCAGCAGGGACACATCTAATGAAAAACTGTTTTTT; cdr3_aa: CASRDTSNEKLFF
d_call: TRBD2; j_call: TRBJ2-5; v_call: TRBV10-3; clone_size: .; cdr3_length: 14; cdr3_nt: TGTGCCATCAGTTCACTAGCGGTGCAAGAGACCCAGTACTTC; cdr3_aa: CAISSLAVQETQYF
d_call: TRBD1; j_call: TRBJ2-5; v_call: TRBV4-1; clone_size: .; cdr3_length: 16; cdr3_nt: TGCGCCAGCAGCCAAACCCGGGACAGGGGGTACGAGACCCAGTACTTC; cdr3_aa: CASSQTRDRGYETQYF
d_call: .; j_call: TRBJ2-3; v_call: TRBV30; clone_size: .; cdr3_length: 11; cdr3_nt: TGTGCCTGGGAGGGGGCAGATACGCAGTATTTT; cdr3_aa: CAWEGADTQYF
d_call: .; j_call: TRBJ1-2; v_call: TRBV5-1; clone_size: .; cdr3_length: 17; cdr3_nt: TGCGCCAGCAGCCCCGATCTACTCAGGGGAGGACACTATGGCTACACCTTC; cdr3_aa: CASSPDLLRGGHYGYTF
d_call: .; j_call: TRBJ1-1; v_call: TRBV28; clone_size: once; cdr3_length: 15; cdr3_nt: TGTGCCAGCATCGATACAGAGAGGGGGGGCACTGAAGCTTTCTTT; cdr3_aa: CASIDTERGGTEAFF
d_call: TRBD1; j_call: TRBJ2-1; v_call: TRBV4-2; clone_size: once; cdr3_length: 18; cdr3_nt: TGTGCCAGCAGCCAAGATACCGGGACAGGGGCGTGGGGTAATGAGCAGTTCTTC; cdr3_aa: CASSQDTGTGAWGNEQFF
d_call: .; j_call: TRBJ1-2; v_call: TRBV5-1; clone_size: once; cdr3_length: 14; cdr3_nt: TGCGCCAGCAGCTTAACGTCGGGGAAGGATGGCTACACCTTC; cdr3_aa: CASSLTSGKDGYTF
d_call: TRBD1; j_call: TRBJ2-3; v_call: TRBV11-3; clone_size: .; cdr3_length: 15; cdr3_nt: TGTGCCAGCAGCCAAGGGACAGCCTACACAGATACGCAGTATTTT; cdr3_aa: CASSQGTAYTDTQYF
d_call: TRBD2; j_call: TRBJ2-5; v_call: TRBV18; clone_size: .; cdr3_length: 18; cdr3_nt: TGTGCCAGCTCACCACTCTTATATTCCGCGGGGGAGCAAGAGACCCAGTACTTC; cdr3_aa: CASSPLLYSAGEQETQYF
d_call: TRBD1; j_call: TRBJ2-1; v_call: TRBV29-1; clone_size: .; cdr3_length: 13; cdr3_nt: TGCAGCGTTCTAGGGACAGGTCACAATGAGCAGTTCTTC; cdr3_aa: CSVLGTGHNEQFF
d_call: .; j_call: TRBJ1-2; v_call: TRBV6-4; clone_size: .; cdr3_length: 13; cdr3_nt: TGTGCCAGCAGTGACGGGTCCGGCTATGGCTACACCTTC; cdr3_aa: CASSDGSGYGYTF
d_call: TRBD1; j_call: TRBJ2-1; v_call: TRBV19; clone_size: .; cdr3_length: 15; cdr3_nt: TGTGCCAGTAGTATGGGACAGGGGGGTAGGAATGAGCAGTTCTTC; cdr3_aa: CASSMGQGGRNEQFF
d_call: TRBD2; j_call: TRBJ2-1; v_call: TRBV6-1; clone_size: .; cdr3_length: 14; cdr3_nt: TGTGCCAGCAGAGTGGGAGGGCAGTACAATGAGCAGTTCTTC; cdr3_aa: CASRVGGQYNEQFF
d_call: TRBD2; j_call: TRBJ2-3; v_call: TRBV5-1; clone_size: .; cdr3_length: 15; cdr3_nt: TGCGCCAGCAGCGGAATAGCGGGGGGGCCGGGTACGCAGTATTTT; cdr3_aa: CASSGIAGGPGTQYF
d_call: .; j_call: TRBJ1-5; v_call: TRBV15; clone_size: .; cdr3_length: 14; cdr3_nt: TGTGCCACCAGCAGAGATGTAAGCAATCAGCCCCAGCATTTT; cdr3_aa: CATSRDVSNQPQHF
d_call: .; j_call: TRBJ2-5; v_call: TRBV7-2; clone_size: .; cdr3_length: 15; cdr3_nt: TGTGCCAGCAGCTTAGCGCCCGTGGCCTCCGAGACCCAGTACTTC; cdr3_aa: CASSLAPVASETQYF
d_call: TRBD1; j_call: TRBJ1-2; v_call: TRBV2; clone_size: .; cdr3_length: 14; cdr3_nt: TGTGCCAGCAGAATTGGACAGGCGAATATTGGCTACACCTTC; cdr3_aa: CASRIGQANIGYTF
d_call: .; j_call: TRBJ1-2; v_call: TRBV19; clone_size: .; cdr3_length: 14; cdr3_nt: TGTGCCAGTAGTATCGGAACGGGGGCAGGAGGCTACACCTTC; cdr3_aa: CASSIGTGAGGYTF
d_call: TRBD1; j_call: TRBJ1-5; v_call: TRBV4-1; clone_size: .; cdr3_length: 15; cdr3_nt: TGCGCCAGCAGCCAAGTACAGGGGAAAAATCAGCCCCAGCATTTT; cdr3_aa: CASSQVQGKNQPQHF
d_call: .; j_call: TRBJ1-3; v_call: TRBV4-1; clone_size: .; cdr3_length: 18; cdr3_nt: TGCGCCAGCAGCCAAGAGAGCCCCGGACTGCTGGCCGGAAACACCATATATTTT; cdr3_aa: CASSQESPGLLAGNTIYF
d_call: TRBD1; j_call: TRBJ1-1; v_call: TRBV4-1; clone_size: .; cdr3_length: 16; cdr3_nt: TGCGCCAGCAGCCAAGATGGGCAGGGGGCGCGCACTGAAGCTTTCTTT; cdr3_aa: CASSQDGQGARTEAFF
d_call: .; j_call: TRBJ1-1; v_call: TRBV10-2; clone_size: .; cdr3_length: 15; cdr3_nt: TGCGCCATCCACCGGCCCAGCCAGCCCAACACTGAAGCTTTCTTT; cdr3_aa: CAIHRPSQPNTEAFF
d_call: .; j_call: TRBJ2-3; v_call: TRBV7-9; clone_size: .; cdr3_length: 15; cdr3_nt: TGTGCCAGCAGCCCGATGCGGGGTATCACAGATACGCAGTATTTT; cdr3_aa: CASSPMRGITDTQYF
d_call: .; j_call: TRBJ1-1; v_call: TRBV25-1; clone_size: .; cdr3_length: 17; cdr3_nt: TGTGCCAGCTCCCCCGCCCGAGGTCTACCGAGGGACACTGAAGCTTTCTTT; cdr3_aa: CASSPARGLPRDTEAFF
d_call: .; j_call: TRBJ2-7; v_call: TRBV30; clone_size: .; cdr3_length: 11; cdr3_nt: TGTGCCTGGAGTCTCGCGGAGGGGCAGTACTTC; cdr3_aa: CAWSLAEGQYF
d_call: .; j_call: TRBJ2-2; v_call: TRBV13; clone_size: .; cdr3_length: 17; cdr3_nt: TGTGCCAGCAGCTTACGAGGTGTAGGGGCCAATACCGGGGAGCTGTTTTTT; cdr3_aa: CASSLRGVGANTGELFF
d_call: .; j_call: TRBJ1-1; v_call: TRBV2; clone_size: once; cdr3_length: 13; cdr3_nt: TGTGCCAGCAGTGAGGACCGAAGCACTGAAGCTTTCTTT; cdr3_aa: CASSEDRSTEAFF
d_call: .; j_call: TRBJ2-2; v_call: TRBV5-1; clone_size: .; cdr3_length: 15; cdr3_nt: TGCGCCAGCAGCTTTTTAACCCAGAACACCGGGGAGCTGTTTTTT; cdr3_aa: CASSFLTQNTGELFF
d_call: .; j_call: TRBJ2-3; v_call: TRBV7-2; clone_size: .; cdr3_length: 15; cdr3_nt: TGTGCCAGCAGCTTAGGACTGTTTAGCACAGATACGCAGTATTTT; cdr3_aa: CASSLGLFSTDTQYF
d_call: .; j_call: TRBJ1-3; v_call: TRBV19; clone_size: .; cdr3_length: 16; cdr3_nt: TGTGCCAGTAGTGGAGGACGCGTAATCTCTGGAAACACCATATATTTT; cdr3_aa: CASSGGRVISGNTIYF
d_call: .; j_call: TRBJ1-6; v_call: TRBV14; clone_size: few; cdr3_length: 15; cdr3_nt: TGTGCCAGCAGCCTGATGGGTGGAGGGATGGCACCCCTCCACTTT; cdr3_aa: CASSLMGGGMAPLHF
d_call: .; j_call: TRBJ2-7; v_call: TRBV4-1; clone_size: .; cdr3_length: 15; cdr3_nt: TGCGCCAGCAGCCAAGAGAGATTAGGGATCTACGAGCAGTACTTC; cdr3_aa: CASSQERLGIYEQYF
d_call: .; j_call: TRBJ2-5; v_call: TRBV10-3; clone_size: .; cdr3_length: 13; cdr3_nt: TGTGCCATCAGTGACGGTTACCAAGAGACCCAGTACTTC; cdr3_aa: CAISDGYQETQYF
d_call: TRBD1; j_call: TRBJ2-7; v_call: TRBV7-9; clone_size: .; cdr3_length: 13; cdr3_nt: TGTGCCAGCAGCTGGACAGGGGCCTACGAGCAGTACTTC; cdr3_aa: CASSWTGAYEQYF
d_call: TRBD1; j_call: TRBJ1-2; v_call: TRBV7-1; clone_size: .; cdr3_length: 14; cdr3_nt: TGTGCCAGCAGCGGGGGACAGGAAATCTATGGCTACACCTTC; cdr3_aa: CASSGGQEIYGYTF
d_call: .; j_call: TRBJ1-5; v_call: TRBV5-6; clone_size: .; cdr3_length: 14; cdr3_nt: TGTGCCAGCAGCTTGGGTCAGAGCAATCAGCCCCAGCATTTT; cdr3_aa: CASSLGQSNQPQHF
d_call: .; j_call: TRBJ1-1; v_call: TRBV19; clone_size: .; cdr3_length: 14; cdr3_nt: TGTGCCAGTAGTATTCTTACAGAGAACACTGAAGCTTTCTTT; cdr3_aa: CASSILTENTEAFF
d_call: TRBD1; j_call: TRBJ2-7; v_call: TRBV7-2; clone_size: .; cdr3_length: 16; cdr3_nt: TGTGCCAGCAGCCGCCGCGGACAGGGTAATCGTTACGAGCAGTACTTC; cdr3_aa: CASSRRGQGNRYEQYF
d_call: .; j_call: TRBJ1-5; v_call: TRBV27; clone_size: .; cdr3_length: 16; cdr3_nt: TGTGCCAGCAGTTTCGTCGGCCCCTCGCGCAATCAGCCCCAGCATTTT; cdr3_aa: CASSFVGPSRNQPQHF
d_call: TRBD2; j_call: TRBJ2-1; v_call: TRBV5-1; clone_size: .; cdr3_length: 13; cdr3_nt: TGCGCCAGCAGCTTGCTAGCGGGGTTTTTTGGGGTCTTC; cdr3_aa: CASSLLAGFFGVF
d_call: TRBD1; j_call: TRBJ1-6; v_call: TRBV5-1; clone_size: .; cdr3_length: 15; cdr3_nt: TGCGCCAGCAGCCCTGGGACAGGGGATAATTCACCCCTCCACTTT; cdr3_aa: CASSPGTGDNSPLHF
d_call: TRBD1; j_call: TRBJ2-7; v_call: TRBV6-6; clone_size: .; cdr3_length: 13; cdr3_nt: TGTGCCAGCAGACAGGGGGCAATGAACGAGCAGTACTTC; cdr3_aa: CASRQGAMNEQYF
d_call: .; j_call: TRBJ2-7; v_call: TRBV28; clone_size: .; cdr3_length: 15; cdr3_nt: TGTGCCAGCAGTTTTAGGGCAGGGGGGTTTCACGAGCAGTACTTC; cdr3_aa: CASSFRAGGFHEQYF
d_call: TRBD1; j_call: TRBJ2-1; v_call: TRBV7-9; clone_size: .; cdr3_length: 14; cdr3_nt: TGTGCCAGCAGCTTACCATTAACAGGGGTTGAGCAGTTCTTC; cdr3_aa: CASSLPLTGVEQFF
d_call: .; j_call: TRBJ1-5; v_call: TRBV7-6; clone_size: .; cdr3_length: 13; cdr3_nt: TGTGCCAGCAGCTTAGTTAACAATCAGCCCCAGCATTTT; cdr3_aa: CASSLVNNQPQHF
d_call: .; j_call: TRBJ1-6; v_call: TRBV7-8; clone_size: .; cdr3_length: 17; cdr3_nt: TGTGCCAGCAGCTTAGCGAGGGTTTATAGGGGTAATTCACCCCTCCACTTT; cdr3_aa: CASSLARVYRGNSPLHF
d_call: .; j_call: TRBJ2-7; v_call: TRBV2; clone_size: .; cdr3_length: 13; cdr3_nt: TGTGCCACCGAACCATGGAAGGGTGGCGAGCAGTACTTC; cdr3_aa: CATEPWKGGEQYF
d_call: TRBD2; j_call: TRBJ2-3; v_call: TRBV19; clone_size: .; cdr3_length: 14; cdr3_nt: TGTGCCAGTAGGCTAGCGGGGGGCGCAAATACGCAGTATTTT; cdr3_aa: CASRLAGGANTQYF